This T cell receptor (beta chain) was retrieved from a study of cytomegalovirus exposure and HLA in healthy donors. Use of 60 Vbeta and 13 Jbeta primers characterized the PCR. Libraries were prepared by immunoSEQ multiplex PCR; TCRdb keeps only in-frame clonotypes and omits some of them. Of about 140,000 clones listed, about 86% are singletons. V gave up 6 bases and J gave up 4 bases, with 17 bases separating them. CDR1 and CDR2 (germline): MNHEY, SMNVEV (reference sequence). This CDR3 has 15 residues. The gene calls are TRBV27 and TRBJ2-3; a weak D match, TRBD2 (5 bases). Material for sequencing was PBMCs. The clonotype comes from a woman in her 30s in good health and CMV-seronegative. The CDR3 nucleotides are TGTGCCAGCAGGCCCCTGACTCACGGGGCAGATACGCAGTATTTT. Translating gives CASRPLTHGADTQYF.